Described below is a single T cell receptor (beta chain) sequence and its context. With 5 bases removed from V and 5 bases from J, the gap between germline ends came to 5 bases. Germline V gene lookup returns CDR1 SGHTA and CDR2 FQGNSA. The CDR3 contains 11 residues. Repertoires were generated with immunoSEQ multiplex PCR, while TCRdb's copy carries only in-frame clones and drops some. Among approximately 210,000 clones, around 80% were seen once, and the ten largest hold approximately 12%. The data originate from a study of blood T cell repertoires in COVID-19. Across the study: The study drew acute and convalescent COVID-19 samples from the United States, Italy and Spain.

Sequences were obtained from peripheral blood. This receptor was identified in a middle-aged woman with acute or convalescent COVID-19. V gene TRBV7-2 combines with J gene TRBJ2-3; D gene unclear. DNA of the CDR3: TGTGCCAGCAGCCCTATAGATACGCAGTATTTT. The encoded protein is CASSPIDTQYF.